Included here is one T cell receptor beta chain sequence, with context. These data originate in a study of T cells expressing NK-cell markers. Scientists made TCR beta cDNA using 5'RACE template switching with UMIs. From the 5' RACE reads, TCRdb lists one entry per CDR3 protein and no DNA. The sample has hundreds of thousands of distinct CDR3 sequences, and its top ten clones hold about 7.1%. The sequenced material came from blood T cells: a sorted CD56 or NKG2C T cell subset, CD4+ or CD8+ T cells, or bulk PBMC T cells (not recorded which). This clonotype was sampled from a woman aged 18-70 years in good health.

CDR3 loop: CASSIPSTEAFF. This chain uses TRBV5-1 with TRBJ1-1. Germline CDR1 is SGHRS and CDR2 is YFSETQ. There are 12 residues in the CDR3.